This record looks at one T cell receptor (beta chain) sequence and its context. Produced via immunoSEQ multiplex PCR; TCRdb's table is partial and in-frame only. The sample includes over 45,000 clones, 83% seen only once; the top ten take nearly 7.5%. Per the germline V gene, CDR1 is SGHTA and CDR2 is FQGNSA. V lost 5 bases, J lost 3 bases, and 19 bases lay in between. The CDR3 spans 16 residues. The sample belongs to a study of blood T cell repertoires in COVID-19. Material: peripheral blood. The TCR comes from a man in his 60s with active COVID-19. The chain uses TRBV7-2 and TRBJ2-5; tentative D call: TRBD1 (6 bases). The CDR3 DNA follows: TGTGCCAGCAGCCTCCAGAGAGACAGGAGAAAAGAGACCCAGTACTTC. Its translation is CASSLQRDRRKETQYF.